The present T cell receptor (beta chain) was sequenced within a study of CD8 T cells in Susac syndrome. V shed 0 bases and J shed 1 base, with 10 bases lying between them. Germline loops: CDR1 LGHDT, CDR2 YNNKEL (reference sequence). The CDR3 has 17 residues. As regards this clonotype: Its specificity is unknown.

Sequencing of TCR beta covered CD8+ and CD4+ T cells obtained from blood. Study results and limitations: The study recognized that its TCR sequencing and HLA analysis covered a relatively small number of individuals.

RNA, at about 0.45 to 1 ug, was reverse transcribed with random hexamers. The authors amplified TCR beta CDR3 across 54 Vbeta and 13 Jbeta using immunoSEQ multiplex PCR. TCRdb ran MiXCR on the immunoSEQ multiplex PCR reads and lists one entry per CDR3 protein. The repertoire holds some 180,000 distinct CDR3 sequences, under 95% seen once, with 0.09% to 0.12% in the top ten. The J gene is TRBJ1-6, the V gene TRBV3-1; D gene uncertain. Sequenced sample: CD4+ T cells from PBMCs. The clonotype was recovered from a human donor in good health. CDR3 sequence: CASSQDRGGSYNSPLHF. The CDR3 DNA follows: TGTGCCAGCAGCCAAGATCGAGGCGGGTCCTATAATTCACCCCTCCACTTT.